This T cell receptor (beta chain) is drawn from a study of shared T cell receptors in the human thymus. This clone has more than one count but fewer than ten. V shed 1 base and J 7 bases; nucleotides not matched to a gene: 12. From germline, CDR1 is SGHAT and CDR2 FQNNGV. The CDR3 covers 17 residues. The assay was immunoSEQ multiplex PCR, and TCRdb's table has in-frame clones only and misses some. The sample yields some 760,000 clones, over 75% seen once. The same specimen was also included in a second study, on human thymus T cells. As that report states: The thymus was resected at corrective cardiac surgery.

The chain links TRBV11-2 to TRBJ2-5; TRBD2 matches at 10 bases. Material for sequencing was thymocytes. The TCR sequence derives from a girl under two years old with a congenital heart defect. For the CDR3, the DNA is TGTGCCAGCAGCTTAGTAATCCTAGCGGGGGAAAAGGTGACCCAGTACTTC. This gives the protein CASSLVILAGEKVTQYF.